One and the same sample provided the 28 T cell receptor beta chains below, sequenced in a study of blood T cell repertoires in COVID-19. Profiled with immunoSEQ multiplex PCR; TCRdb holds only in-frame clones, not every one. The table lists approximately 130,000 clones, 85% to 90% of them singletons. The sample comprised peripheral blood. The receptor set was obtained from a man between 60 and 75 years old with acute or convalescent COVID-19.

The rearrangement joins TRBV5-1 to TRBJ2-7; 7 bases are shared with TRBD1. Germline trimming cut 4 bases from V and 4 bases from J; bases unmatched to any gene: 14. In germline, CDR1 is SGHRS, CDR2 YFSETQ. CDR3 length: 16 amino acids. CDR3 sequence reads: CASSAVSDRPMYEQYF. The CDR3 region has the DNA TGCGCCAGCAGCGCCGTCTCGGACAGGCCTATGTACGAGCAGTACTTC.

The chain is built from TRBV6-1 and TRBJ1-5; no reliable D call. Germline CDR1 and CDR2: MNHNS and SASEGT. V was clipped by 3 bases and J by 6 bases, with 15 bases between them. The CDR3 sequence is 15 residues long. The CDR3 loop reads CASSELGLEGQPQHF. As DNA, the CDR3 is TGTGCCAGCAGTGAGCTTGGACTCGAGGGTCAGCCCCAGCATTTT.

This rearrangement joins TRBV15 to TRBJ2-1, with a possible D match to TRBD1 (5 bases). The germline gives CDR1 LNHNV, CDR2 YYDKDF (reference sequence). With 5 bases removed from V and 6 bases from J, the gap between germline ends came to 17 bases. This CDR3 has 15 amino acids. The CDR3, as DNA: TGTGCCACCAGCCCCGATAGGGGTATCGCCAATGAGCAGTTCTTC. Amino acid sequence: CATSPDRGIANEQFF. The whole variable domain, filled in from reference TRBV15 and TRBJ2-1, reads DAMVIQNPRYQVTQFGKPVTLSCSQTLNHNVMYWYQQKSSQAPKLLFHYYDKDFNNEADTPDNFQSRRPNTSFCFLDIRSPGLGDTAMYLCATSPDRGIANEQFFGPGTRLTVL.

This chain joins TRBV3-1 (or the pseudogene TRBV3-2) and TRBJ1-3, with a weak D call TRBD1 (6 bases). Per germline, CDR1 LGHDT and CDR2 YNNKEL (reference sequence). The V and J ends lost 3 bases and 2 bases respectively, with 11 bases between them. There are 15 residues in the CDR3. The CDR3 nucleotides read TGTGCCAGCAGCCAGGGCGGGGGCACTGGAAACACCATATATTTT. This encodes CASSQGGGTGNTIYF.

The chain carries TRBV28 and TRBJ2-1; 7 bases line up with TRBD1. Losses at the gene ends were 6 bases for V and 6 bases for J; bases not matched to a gene: 8. Germline CDR1 MDHEN, CDR2 SYDVKM. The CDR3 spans 14 residues. CDR3 coding DNA: TGTGCCAGCAGAACCCTGACAGGGTCCAATGAGCAGTTCTTC. This gives the protein CASRTLTGSNEQFF.

This chain uses TRBV18 with TRBJ2-7; possible D gene TRBD1, 5 bases. This CDR3 spans 14 amino acids. CDR1 and CDR2 from the germline V gene are KGHSH and LQKENI. V gave up 3 bases and J gave up 4 bases, with 13 bases separating them. The CDR3 here is CASSPGPGSYEQYF. CDR3 nucleotides: TGTGCCAGCTCACCGGGGCCAGGTTCATACGAGCAGTACTTC.

V and J are TRBV6-1 and TRBJ1-5; D is unresolved. This CDR3 region has 14 residues. Germline assignment: CDR1 MNHNS and CDR2 SASEGT. V was pared by 3 bases and J by 7 bases, with 13 bases between. The CDR3 region has the DNA TGTGCCAGCAGTGATACGGGAAAGGGACAGCCCCAGCATTTT. It is translated as CASSDTGKGQPQHF.

The V and J genes are TRBV28 and TRBJ2-5; 8 bases map to TRBD2. With 6 bases clipped from V and 5 bases from J, the junction kept 5 bases outside the gene matches. The CDR3 has 13 amino acids. Per germline, CDR1 MDHEN and CDR2 SYDVKM. CDR3 DNA sequence: TGTGCCAGCAGGAGCGGGAGTTTTGAGACCCAGTACTTC. Amino acids: CASRSGSFETQYF.

In this sample, this clone turned up once. This chain links TRBV9 with TRBJ2-3, with D perhaps matching TRBD2 (6 bases). Germline CDR1 reads SGDLS; CDR2 reads YYNGEE. CDR3 length: 14 residues. The V end lost 4 bases, the J end lost 2 bases, and 11 bases lay between the germline ends. CDR3 bases: TGTGCCAGCAGCTCCAGCGGGCACACAGATACGCAGTATTTT. It encodes CASSSSGHTDTQYF.

The V gene is TRBV2, the J gene TRBJ2-1; D is unresolved. Germline loops: CDR1 SNHLY, CDR2 FYNNEI. The CDR3 totals 14 residues. The V and J ends lost 6 bases and 1 base respectively, with 10 bases between them. The CDR3 loop is CASSPTPSYNEQFF. The CDR3 region has the DNA TGTGCCAGCAGCCCTACTCCGTCCTACAATGAGCAGTTCTTC. The complete variable domain, with remaining parts taken from reference TRBV2 and TRBJ2-1, reads EPEVTQTPSHQVTQMGQEVILRCVPISNHLYFYWYRQILGQKVEFLVSFYNNEISEKSEIFDDQFSVERPDGSNFTLKIRSTKLEDSAMYFCASSPTPSYNEQFFGPGTRLTVL.

This clone was seen once. The chain combines TRBV4-1 with TRBJ2-7; D not resolved. Trimming pared 1 base from V and 6 bases from J, leaving 10 bases between. The CDR3 covers 13 residues. From germline, CDR1 is MGHRA and CDR2 YSYEKL. The chain's CDR3 is CASSQALVAEQYF. CDR3 sequence (DNA): TGCGCCAGCAGCCAAGCCCTTGTGGCCGAGCAGTACTTC.

The V and J genes are TRBV11-2 and TRBJ1-5, with 9 bases matching TRBD1. Germline lookup yields CDR1 SGHAT and CDR2 FQNNGV. V lost 5 bases and J lost 7; bases outside the gene matches: 6. This CDR3 has 14 residues. CDR3: CASSTGQGRQPQHF. The CDR3 region has the DNA TGTGCCAGCAGCACCGGACAGGGGAGGCAGCCCCAGCATTTT.

There are a few counts of this clone. V gene TRBV7-2 combines with J gene TRBJ2-1; D perhaps matches TRBD2 (7 bases). The CDR3 contains 16 residues. Trimming took off 3 bases at V and 2 bases at J, with 14 bases between the two ends. The germline V gene has CDR1 SGHTA and CDR2 FQGNSA. The CDR3 loop reads CASSLGGASTYNEQFF. For the CDR3, the DNA is TGTGCCAGCAGCTTGGGGGGGGCGTCAACCTACAATGAGCAGTTCTTC.

The chain has TRBV10-3 and TRBJ1-5; maybe TRBD1 (6 bases). With 8 bases removed from V and 1 base from J, the gap between germline ends came to 6 bases. Germline V gene sequence: CDR1 ENHRY, CDR2 SYGVKD. The CDR3 sequence is 12 residues long. The CDR3 region is CAIGQSNQPQHF. CDR3 sequence (DNA): TGTGCCATCGGACAGAGCAATCAGCCCCAGCATTTT.

J is TRBJ2-1 and V is TRBV6-2 or TRBV6-3; 8 bases are shared with TRBD2. V lost 5 bases to trimming and J lost 2 bases; unmatched junction nucleotides: 5. Germline loops: CDR1 MNHEY, CDR2 SVGEGT. CDR3 length: 15 amino acids. CDR3: CASSRAGETYNEQFF. In DNA form, the CDR3 reads TGTGCCAGCAGTCGAGCGGGAGAGACCTACAATGAGCAGTTCTTC.

The chain joins TRBV10-3 to TRBJ2-2, with TRBD1 matching over 8 bases. CDR1 ENHRY and CDR2 SYGVKD come from the germline V gene. This CDR3 is built from 13 residues. V lost 8 bases to trimming and J lost 5 bases; unmatched junction nucleotides: 4. The CDR3: CAIWTGLTGELFF. The CDR3 coding sequence is TGTGCCATCTGGACAGGGTTAACCGGGGAGCTGTTTTTT.

This chain links TRBV30 with TRBJ1-5, with 11 positions matching TRBD1. This CDR3 is 15 amino acids long. The V and J ends lost 4 bases and 8 bases, in that order; junction bases with no gene match: 10. Germline V lookup: CDR1 GTSNPN, CDR2 SVGIG (reference sequence). This CDR3 reads CAWNKWGQGGEPQHF. The CDR3 DNA reads as TGTGCCTGGAACAAGTGGGGACAGGGGGGTGAGCCCCAGCATTTT. Full variable domain (outside the CDR3, taken from reference TRBV30 and TRBJ1-5): SQTIHQWPATLVQPVGSPLSLECTVEGTSNPNLYWYRQAAGRGLQLLFYSVGIGQISSEVPQNLSASRPQDRQFILSSKKLLLSDSGFYLCAWNKWGQGGEPQHFGDGTRLSIL.

This chain uses TRBV19 with TRBJ1-1, with D unresolved. CDR1 is LNHDA, CDR2 SQIVND, per germline (reference sequence). The CDR3 totals 14 residues. The V end was cut by 3 bases, the J end by 0 bases, with 8 bases between. CDR3 sequence (DNA): TGTGCCAGTAGTATGGCCAGTTTGAACACTGAAGCTTTCTTT. Translating gives CASSMASLNTEAFF.

The genes are TRBV27 and TRBJ2-1; D ambiguous. There are 15 residues in the CDR3. V gave up 3 bases and J gave up 4 bases, with 13 bases separating them. Germline V gene sequence: CDR1 MNHEY, CDR2 SMNVEV (reference sequence). For the CDR3, the DNA is TGTGCCAGCAGTTTTTCACTCGCAAAATACAATGAGCAGTTCTTC. Residues: CASSFSLAKYNEQFF.

The chain has TRBV9 and TRBJ2-1; D may be TRBD2 (6 bases). The CDR3 extends over 14 amino acids. V was pared by 0 bases and J by 9 bases, with 13 bases between. CDR1 and CDR2 from the germline V gene are SGDLS and YYNGEE. The CDR3 loop is CASSVEEGEGEQFF. Here the CDR3 DNA reads TGTGCCAGCAGCGTAGAGGAGGGAGAAGGTGAGCAGTTCTTC. The full variable domain, in which reference TRBV9 and TRBJ2-1 provide the parts outside the CDR3, is DSGVTQTPKHLITATGQRVTLRCSPRSGDLSVYWYQQSLDQGLQFLIQYYNGEERAKGNILERFSAQQFPDLHSELNLSSLELGDSALYFCASSVEEGEGEQFFGPGTRLTVL.

The chain recombines TRBV9 with TRBJ2-1, with 11 bases fitting TRBD2. CDR3 length equals 15 residues. Trimming cost V 5 bases and J 5 bases; bases outside gene matches: 6. CDR1 and CDR2 from the germline V gene are SGDLS and YYNGEE. The CDR3 sequence is CASSITSGSNNEQFF. The CDR3 DNA sequence: TGTGCCAGCAGTATAACTAGCGGGAGTAACAATGAGCAGTTCTTC.

The chain links TRBV28 to TRBJ2-5; 14 bases agree with TRBD2. The CDR3 sequence is 15 residues long. Germline CDR1 MDHEN, CDR2 SYDVKM. V trimming: 5 bases; J trimming: 3 bases; junction bases outside the gene matches: 2. The CDR3 region has the DNA TGTGCCAGCAGTCCGGGACTAGCGGGAGAAGAGACCCAGTACTTC. The encoded protein is CASSPGLAGEETQYF.

This sequence joins TRBV10-2 and TRBJ2-5; D remains unclear. The CDR3 is made up of 13 amino acids. The germline V and J ends were trimmed by 2 bases and 1 base, with 5 bases remaining between them. Germline V gives CDR1 WSHSY, CDR2 SAAADI. For the CDR3, the DNA is TGCGCCAGCAGTGAGGCTATCCAAGAGACCCAGTACTTC. Encoded protein: CASSEAIQETQYF.

The CDR3 DNA sequence: TGTGCCAGCAGCTCAAGCCGGGACAGTAGACAGCATTTT. Translated, it gives CASSSSRDSRQHF. V usage is TRBV7-6 and J usage is TRBJ1-5, with 7 nucleotides matching TRBD1. CDR3 length: 13 amino acids. CDR1 and CDR2 (germline): SGHVS, FNYEAQ. After removal of 4 bases from V and 13 bases from J, the junction contained 10 bases not matched to a gene.

V and J are TRBV28 and TRBJ2-7; D gene unclear. The CDR3 spans 12 residues. V lost 6 bases to trimming and J lost 5 bases, with 11 bases between them. Germline values: CDR1 MDHEN, CDR2 SYDVKM. CDR3 protein: CASSLRLDEQYF. The CDR3 region has the DNA TGTGCCAGCAGCTTACGGTTGGACGAGCAGTACTTC.

This rearrangement joins TRBV11-3 to TRBJ2-3; a possible D gene is TRBD2 (6 bases). CDR1 and CDR2 (germline): SGHNT, YENEEA. This CDR3 spans 14 amino acids. V shed 5 bases and J shed 2 bases, with 11 bases lying between them. CDR3 DNA: TGTGCCAGCAGCCCCGGAGGGCCCACAGATACGCAGTATTTT. It is translated as CASSPGGPTDTQYF. Complete variable domain (other parts from reference TRBV11-3 and TRBJ2-3): EAGVVQSPRYKIIEKKQPVAFWCNPISGHNTLYWYLQNLGQGPELLIRYENEEAVDDSQLPKDRFSAERLKGVDSTLKIQPAELGDSAVYLCASSPGGPTDTQYFGPGTRLTVL.

The chain has TRBV27 and TRBJ2-3; D not resolved. CDR3 length: 13 amino acids. CDR1 is MNHEY and CDR2 is SMNVEV in the germline V gene (reference sequence). V was cut by 4 bases and J by 2 bases, with 7 bases left in between. CDR3 coding DNA: TGTGCCAGCAGTTGGCAGATCACAGATACGCAGTATTTT. Its protein product is CASSWQITDTQYF.

The J gene is TRBJ2-5, the V gene TRBV3-1 (or the pseudogene TRBV3-2); 13 nucleotides agree with TRBD2. Germline CDR1 reads LGHDT; CDR2 reads YNNKEL (reference sequence). The CDR3 spans 18 residues. Trimming removed 4 bases from V and 2 bases from J; junction bases left unmatched: 10. CDR3 in DNA: TGTGCCAGCAGCCGTACGGTTCCGGGACTAGCGGGACAAGAGACCCAGTACTTC. Its translation is CASSRTVPGLAGQETQYF.